The source of this TCR beta chain is a study of cytomegalovirus exposure and HLA in healthy donors. Study-wide findings and caveats: In vitro assays verified that a few CMV-associated chains recognized CMV antigens specifically. TRBV6-2, TRBV6-3 and some other V segments were unresolvable in 87-base-pair reads. Researchers reported from a later analysis that most CMV-associated TCR beta chains appeared HLA-restricted.

On this clone itself: Its antigen is undetermined.

The CDR3 sequence is 15 residues long. It was with 60 Vbeta and 13 Jbeta primers that the PCR ran. Measured with immunoSEQ multiplex PCR; TCRdb has only the in-frame clones, and not every one. Counted here are approximately 81,000 clones, 84% occurring once; the ten biggest clones make up approximately 2.4%. The sequence derives from a woman aged 50 to 60 in good health and CMV-seronegative. The chain carries TRBV21-1 and TRBJ1-5; the table's D gene call, TRBD1, was not cross checked with the DNA. TRBV21-1 is a recognized pseudogene. What was sequenced was PBMCs. The CDR3 is CASRFTGVPNQPQHF. The CDR3 DNA sequence: TGTGCCAGCAGATTCACAGGGGTCCCCAATCAGCCCCAGCATTTT.